This T cell receptor (beta chain) originates from a study of blood T cell repertoires in COVID-19. Study details: Material from acute and convalescent COVID-19 was sourced from the United States, Italy and Spain. PBMCs, B-cell-depleted T cells, or T cells were the source of the cDNA or gDNA that made up the material.

Per the germline V gene, CDR1 is SGHVS and CDR2 is FNYEAQ. The germline V and J ends were trimmed by 0 bases and 9 bases, with 21 bases remaining between them. This CDR3 spans 17 amino acids. Sequenced by immunoSEQ multiplex PCR; TCRdb stores in-frame clones only, minus some. The table records over 250,000 clones, around 89% of them present only once. This chain connects TRBV7-6 to TRBJ2-1; maybe TRBD2 (6 bases). Sequenced: peripheral blood. The receptor comes from a woman aged 35 to 49 who had recovered from COVID-19. In DNA form, the CDR3 reads TGTGCCAGCAGCTTAGCCCCCACCATAGCGGCCCTTGGTGAGCAGTTCTTC. It is translated as CASSLAPTIAALGEQFF.